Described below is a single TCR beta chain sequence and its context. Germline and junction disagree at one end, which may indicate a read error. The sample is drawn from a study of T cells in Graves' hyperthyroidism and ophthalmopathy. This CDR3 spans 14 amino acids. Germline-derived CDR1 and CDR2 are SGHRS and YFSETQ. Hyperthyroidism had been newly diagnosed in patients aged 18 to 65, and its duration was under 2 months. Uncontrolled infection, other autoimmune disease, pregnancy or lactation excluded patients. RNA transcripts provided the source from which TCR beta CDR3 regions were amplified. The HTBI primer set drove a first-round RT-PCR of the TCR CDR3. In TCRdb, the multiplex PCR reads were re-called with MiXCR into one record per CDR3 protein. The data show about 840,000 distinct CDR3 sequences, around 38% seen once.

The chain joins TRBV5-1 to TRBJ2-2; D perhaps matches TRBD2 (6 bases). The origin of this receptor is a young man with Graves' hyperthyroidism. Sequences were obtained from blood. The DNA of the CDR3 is TGTGCCAGCAGGACCGGGAGCTACACCGGGGAGCTGTTTTTT. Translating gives CASRTGSYTGELFF.